This is a list of T cell receptor beta chains from one sample in a study of cytomegalovirus exposure and HLA in healthy donors. Generated by immunoSEQ multiplex PCR, the TCRdb table keeps only in-frame clones and is missing some. The top ten clones hold roughly 2.3% of a sample with 250,000 to 350,000 clones, approximately 90% of them seen once. The specimen was PBMCs. These receptor sequences come from a woman younger than 30 in good health and CMV-seronegative. The CDR3 runs from the conserved cysteine through the conserved F or W. The D gene is left open where the match is weak.

v_call: TRBV4-2
j_call: TRBJ1-2
d_call: -
cdr3_nt: TGTGCCAGCAGCCAAGATCTTTCGGGGGAAATTAACTATGGCTACACCTTC
cdr3_aa: CASSQDLSGEINYGYTF

v_call: TRBV19
j_call: TRBJ1-2
d_call: TRBD1
cdr3_nt: TGTGCCAGCACCGGGACAGGGCAAGGCTACACCTTC
cdr3_aa: CASTGTGQGYTF

v_call: TRBV5-5
j_call: TRBJ1-6
d_call: -
cdr3_nt: TGTGCCAGCAGCTTGTTAGGGGATAATTCACCCCTCCACTTT
cdr3_aa: CASSLLGDNSPLHF

v_call: TRBV30
j_call: TRBJ1-3
d_call: -
cdr3_nt: TGTGCCTGGAGTGTATCTAGAAACACCATATATTTT
cdr3_aa: CAWSVSRNTIYF

v_call: TRBV6-5
j_call: TRBJ2-7
d_call: -
cdr3_nt: TGTGCCAGCAGTTACTCGGGCAGGGGACCCTACGAGCAGTACTTC
cdr3_aa: CASSYSGRGPYEQYF

v_call: TRBV25-1
j_call: TRBJ2-3
d_call: TRBD2
cdr3_nt: TGTGCCAGCAGCCATCGAGATGAAGCGGGGGGGATACCTTGGCAGTATTTT
cdr3_aa: CASSHRDEAGGIPWQYF

v_call: TRBV9
j_call: TRBJ1-1
d_call: -
cdr3_nt: TGTGCCAGCAGCGCTGATGGAGGGACTGAAGCTTTCTTT
cdr3_aa: CASSADGGTEAFF

v_call: TRBV10-3
j_call: TRBJ1-2
d_call: TRBD1
cdr3_nt: TGTGCCATCAGGAGGACAGGGGGCCGCTATGGCTACACCTTC
cdr3_aa: CAIRRTGGRYGYTF

v_call: TRBV2
j_call: TRBJ1-5
d_call: -
cdr3_nt: TGTGCCAGCAGTGAAGCGGCCGGGAGCAATCAGCCCCAGCATTTT
cdr3_aa: CASSEAAGSNQPQHF

v_call: TRBV5-1
j_call: TRBJ1-4
d_call: -
cdr3_nt: TGCGCCAGCAGCTCGTCGGGGGGCCATGAAAAACTGTTTTTT
cdr3_aa: CASSSSGGHEKLFF

v_call: TRBV9
j_call: TRBJ1-1
d_call: TRBD1
cdr3_nt: TGTGCCAGCAGCTCACCGGGACAGGGGAGCAGGGCTTTCTTT
cdr3_aa: CASSSPGQGSRAFF

v_call: TRBV15
j_call: TRBJ2-3
d_call: -
cdr3_nt: TGTGCCACCAGCAAGGAGCACACAGATACGCAGTATTTT
cdr3_aa: CATSKEHTDTQYF

v_call: TRBV27
j_call: TRBJ1-2
d_call: TRBD1
cdr3_nt: TGTGCCAGCAGTCCCTTCCGGGGACAGGGTAACTATGGCTACACCTTC
cdr3_aa: CASSPFRGQGNYGYTF

v_call: TRBV18
j_call: TRBJ2-5
d_call: -
cdr3_nt: TGTGCCAGCTCCTCGGGCGGGGAGACCCAGTACTTC
cdr3_aa: CASSSGGETQYF

v_call: TRBV21-1
j_call: TRBJ2-7
d_call: -
cdr3_nt: TGTGCCAGCAGCAAAGGGAACGGGGGGAACTCCTACGAGCAGTACTTC
cdr3_aa: CASSKGNGGNSYEQYF

v_call: TRBV6-5
j_call: TRBJ2-7
d_call: TRBD2
cdr3_nt: TGTGCCAGCAGTTACTCCGTTCTAGCGGGGGGGGATCGGCAGTACTTC
cdr3_aa: CASSYSVLAGGDRQYF